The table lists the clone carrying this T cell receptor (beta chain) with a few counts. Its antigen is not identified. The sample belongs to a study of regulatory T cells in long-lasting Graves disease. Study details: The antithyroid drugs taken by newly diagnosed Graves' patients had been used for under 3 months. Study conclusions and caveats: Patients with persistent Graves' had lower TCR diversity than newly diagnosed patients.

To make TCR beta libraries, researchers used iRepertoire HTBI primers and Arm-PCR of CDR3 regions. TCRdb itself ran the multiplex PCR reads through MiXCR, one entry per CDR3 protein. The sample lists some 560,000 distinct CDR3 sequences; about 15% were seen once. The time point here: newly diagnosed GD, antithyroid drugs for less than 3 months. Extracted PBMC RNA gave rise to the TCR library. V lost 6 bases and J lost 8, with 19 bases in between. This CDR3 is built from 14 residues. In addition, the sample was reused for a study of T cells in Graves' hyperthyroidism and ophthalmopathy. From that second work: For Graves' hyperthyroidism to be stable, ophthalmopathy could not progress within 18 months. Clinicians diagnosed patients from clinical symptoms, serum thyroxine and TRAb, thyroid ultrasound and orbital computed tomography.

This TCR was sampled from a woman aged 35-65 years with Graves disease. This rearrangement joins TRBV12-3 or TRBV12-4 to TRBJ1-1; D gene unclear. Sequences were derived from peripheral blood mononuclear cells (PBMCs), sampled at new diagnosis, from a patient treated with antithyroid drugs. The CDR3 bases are TGTGCCAGCAGACGTACCTCAACCTTCGGCGAAGCTTTCTTT. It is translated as CASRRTSTFGEAFF.